This T cell receptor beta chain was recorded in a study of response to subunit inactivated influenza vaccine. General study points: It was the authors' suggestion that each seasonal influenza vaccination recruits few new T cells.

TCRdb itself ran the RT-PCR reads through MiXCR, one entry per CDR3 protein. Of about 240,000 distinct CDR3 sequences listed, approximately 12% are singletons. The CDR3 is 13 amino acids. V gave up 3 bases and J gave up 7 bases; unmatched junction bases: 5. Germline lookup yields CDR1 GTSNPN and CDR2 SVGIG (reference sequence). This clonotype was detected only a few times. Its antigen is as yet unknown. This receptor was obtained from a man aged 50 to 59 who received an inactivated influenza vaccine. The chain joins TRBV30 to TRBJ1-5; 8 bases align to TRBD1. Specimen: non-naive T cells sorted from PBMCs, collected around two weeks before vaccination. CDR3 residues: CAWSLQGVQPQHF. CDR3 sequence (DNA): TGTGCCTGGAGCTTACAGGGGGTACAGCCCCAGCATTTT.